Listed here are 4 T cell receptor beta chains from one sample, sequenced in a study of blood T cell repertoires in COVID-19. The table came from immunoSEQ multiplex PCR; TCRdb's copy has only in-frame clones and leaves some out. Of approximately 170,000 clones in the sample, 80% to 90% were seen once. The sequencing input was peripheral blood. The receptor set was obtained from a man younger than 35 who had recovered from COVID-19.

The V gene is TRBV3-1 (or the pseudogene TRBV3-2), the J gene TRBJ2-2, with D maybe TRBD2 (5 bases). The CDR3 totals 13 residues. Germline V lookup: CDR1 LGHDT, CDR2 YNNKEL (reference sequence). V was trimmed by 4 bases and J by 7 bases, leaving 10 bases between them. The CDR3 nucleotides are TGTGCCAGCAGCCCTTGGACTGACGGGGAGCTGTTTTTT. This encodes CASSPWTDGELFF.

The J gene is TRBJ1-6, the V gene TRBV9; tentatively, D is TRBD1 (6 bases). Germline values: CDR1 SGDLS, CDR2 YYNGEE. With 7 bases removed from V and 4 bases from J, the gap between germline ends came to 15 bases. There are 15 residues in the CDR3. In DNA, the CDR3 is TGTGCCAGCTCCCCGGACAGCTTTTATAATTCACCCCTCCACTTT. Translating it yields CASSPDSFYNSPLHF.

V gene TRBV11-2 combines with J gene TRBJ2-7, with TRBD2 as a possible D gene (5 bases). Trimming left V 1 base short and J 4 bases short, with 5 bases between. The CDR3 sequence is 12 residues long. CDR1 is SGHAT, CDR2 FQNNGV, per germline. The CDR3 region is CASSLGTYEQYF. CDR3 sequence (DNA): TGTGCCAGCAGCTTAGGGACTTACGAGCAGTACTTC.

The J gene is TRBJ1-1, the V gene TRBV6-5; D is uncertain. In germline, CDR1 is MNHEY, CDR2 SVGAGI. The CDR3 totals 13 residues. Trimming cost V 7 bases and J 0 bases, with 9 bases left between them. The CDR3 region has the DNA TGTGCCAGCAAGGAGGAGTTGAACACTGAAGCTTTCTTT. Its translation is CASKEELNTEAFF.